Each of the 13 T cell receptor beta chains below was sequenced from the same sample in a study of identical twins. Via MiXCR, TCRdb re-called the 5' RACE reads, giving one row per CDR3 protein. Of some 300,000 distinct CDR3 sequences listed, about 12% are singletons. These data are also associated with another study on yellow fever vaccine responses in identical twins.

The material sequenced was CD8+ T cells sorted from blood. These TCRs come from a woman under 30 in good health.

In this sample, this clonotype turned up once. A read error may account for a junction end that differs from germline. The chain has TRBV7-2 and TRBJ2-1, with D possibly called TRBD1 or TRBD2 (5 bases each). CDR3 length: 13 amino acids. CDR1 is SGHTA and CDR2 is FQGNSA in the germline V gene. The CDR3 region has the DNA TGTGCCAGCAGCTTAGGACGAGGGGTACAAGGGATCTTC. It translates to CASSLGRGVQGIF.

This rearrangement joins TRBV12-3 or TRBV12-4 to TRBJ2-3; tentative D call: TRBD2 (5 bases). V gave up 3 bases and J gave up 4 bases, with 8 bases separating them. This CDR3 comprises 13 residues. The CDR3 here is CASSLPGADTQYF. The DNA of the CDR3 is TGTGCCAGCAGTTTGCCCGGGGCAGATACGCAGTATTTT.

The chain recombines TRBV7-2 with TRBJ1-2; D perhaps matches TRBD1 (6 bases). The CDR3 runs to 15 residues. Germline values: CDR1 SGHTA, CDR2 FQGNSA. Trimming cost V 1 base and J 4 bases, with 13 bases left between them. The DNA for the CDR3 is TGTGCCAGCAGCTTAGGGGTAGGGGGGAGCTATGGCTACACCTTC. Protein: CASSLGVGGSYGYTF.

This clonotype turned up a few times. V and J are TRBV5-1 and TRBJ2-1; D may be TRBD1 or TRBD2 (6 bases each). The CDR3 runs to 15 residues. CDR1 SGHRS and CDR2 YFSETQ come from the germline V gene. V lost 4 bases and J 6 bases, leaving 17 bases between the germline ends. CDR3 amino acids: CASSPGASWGNEQFF. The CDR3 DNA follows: TGCGCCAGCAGCCCGGGGGCGTCATGGGGCAATGAGCAGTTCTTC.

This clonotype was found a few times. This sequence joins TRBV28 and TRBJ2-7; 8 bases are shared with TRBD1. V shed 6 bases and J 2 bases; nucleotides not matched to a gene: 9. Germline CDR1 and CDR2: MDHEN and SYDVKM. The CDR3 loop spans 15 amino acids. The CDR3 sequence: CASSYRTGRTYEQYV. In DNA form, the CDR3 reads TGTGCCAGCAGCTATAGGACAGGGAGAACCTACGAGCAGTACGTC.

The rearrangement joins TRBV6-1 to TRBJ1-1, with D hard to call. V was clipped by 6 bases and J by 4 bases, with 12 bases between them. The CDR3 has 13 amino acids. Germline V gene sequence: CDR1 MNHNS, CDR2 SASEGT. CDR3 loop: CASRKSEITEAFF. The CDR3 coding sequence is TGTGCCAGCAGGAAATCAGAAATCACTGAAGCTTTCTTT.

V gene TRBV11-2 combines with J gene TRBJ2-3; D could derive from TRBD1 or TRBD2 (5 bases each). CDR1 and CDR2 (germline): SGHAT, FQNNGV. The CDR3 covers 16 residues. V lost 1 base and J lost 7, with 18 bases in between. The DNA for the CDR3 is TGTGCCAGCAGCTTAGGGCCGGGACCCCCAGTAAATACGCAGTATTTT. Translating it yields CASSLGPGPPVNTQYF.

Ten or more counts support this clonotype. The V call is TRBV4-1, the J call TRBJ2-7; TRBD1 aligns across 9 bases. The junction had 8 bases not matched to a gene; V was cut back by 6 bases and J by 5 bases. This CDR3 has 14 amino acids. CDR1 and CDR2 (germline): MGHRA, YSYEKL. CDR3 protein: CASSPPGTGNEQYF. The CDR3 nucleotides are TGCGCCAGCAGTCCCCCCGGGACAGGGAACGAGCAGTACTTC.

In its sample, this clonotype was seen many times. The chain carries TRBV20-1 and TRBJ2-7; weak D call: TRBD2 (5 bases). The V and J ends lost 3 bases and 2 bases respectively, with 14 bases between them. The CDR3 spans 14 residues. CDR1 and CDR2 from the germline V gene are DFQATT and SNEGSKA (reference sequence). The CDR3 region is CSASGEGVAYEQYF. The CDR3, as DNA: TGCAGTGCTAGCGGCGAGGGTGTCGCCTACGAGCAGTACTTC.

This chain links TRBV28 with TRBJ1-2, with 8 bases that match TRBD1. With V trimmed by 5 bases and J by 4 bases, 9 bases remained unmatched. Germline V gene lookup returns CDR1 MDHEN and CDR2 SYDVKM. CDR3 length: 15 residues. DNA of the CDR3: TGTGCCAGCAGTGCCCGGGCAGGGGGCGGCTATGGCTACACCTTC. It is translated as CASSARAGGGYGYTF.

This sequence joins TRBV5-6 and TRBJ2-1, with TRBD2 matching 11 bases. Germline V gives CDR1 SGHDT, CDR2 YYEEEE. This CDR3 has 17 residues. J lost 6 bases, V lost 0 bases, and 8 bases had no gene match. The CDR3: CASSLALAGGSANEQFF. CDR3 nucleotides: TGTGCCAGCAGCTTGGCGCTAGCGGGAGGATCAGCCAATGAGCAGTTCTTC.

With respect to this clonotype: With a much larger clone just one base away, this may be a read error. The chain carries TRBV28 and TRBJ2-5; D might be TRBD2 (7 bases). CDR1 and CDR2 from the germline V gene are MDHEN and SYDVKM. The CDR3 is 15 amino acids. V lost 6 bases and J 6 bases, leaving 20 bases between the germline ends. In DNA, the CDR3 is TGTGCCAGCAGCCCTGTGGGGGGGCCTCACCAGACCCAGTACTTC. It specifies CASSPVGGPHQTQYF.

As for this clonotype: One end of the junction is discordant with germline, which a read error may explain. The chain's CDR3 is CASTNPHGLAGGTNAGELFF. The CDR3 bases are TGTGCCAGCACCAACCCCCACGGACTAGCGGGAGGAACGAACGCCGGGGAGCTGTTTTTT. The chain combines TRBV11-1 with TRBJ2-2; 14 bases are shared with TRBD2. Germline V gene data show CDR1 as SGHAT and CDR2 as FQDESV (reference sequence). The CDR3 covers 20 residues. Full variable domain (missing parts from reference TRBV11-1 and TRBJ2-2): EAEVAQSPRYKITEKSQAVAFWCDPISGHATLYWYRQILGQGPELLVQFQDESVVDDSQLPKDRFSAERLKGVDSTLKIQPAELGDSAMYLCASTNPHGLAGGTNAGELFFGEGSRLTVL.